The sequence of this TCR beta chain was determined in a study of human T cells and chemical hapten exposure listed by TCRdb under 2021. Background for the entire study: For sensitization, 2% DPC in acetone was applied to an approximately 2 cm by approximately 2 cm area of upper inner arm skin. Patch testing on the upper back used Finn chambers containing 0.01% DPC, with scoring done after 6 days according to International Contact Dermatitis Research Group standards. Throughout the study period of around 24 weeks, patients also received therapeutic DPC doses to the scalp every week. Blood samples were taken from patients before sensitization (week 0) and at 2, 6 and about 24 weeks after DPC sensitization. Peripheral blood TCR repertoire changes were tracked in vivo in alopecia patients during primary and secondary sensitization to the hapten diphenylcyclopropenone (DPC). Blood for TCR sequencing was provided by twenty-nine alopecia patients at one to four time points (pre-sensitization, 2, 6 and 24 weeks). The patient cohort, mostly female, included alopecia areata with under or over 50% scalp involvement, alopecia totalis and alopecia universalis. The libraries were sequenced as a pool, and the TCR yield per sample differed mostly because of small variations in library volumes within the pool. The research as a whole found: Expanded TCRs formed significantly more large CDR3 similarity clusters than pre-sensitization or healthy control sets, consistent with antigen-driven responses. The number of PT1 expanded TCRs positively correlated with patch test score, significant at thresholds 8, 16 and 32 but not 4. DPC sensitization did not change how many TCRs were above 1 in 1000 frequency, and no evidence was found of alterations in global repertoire structure. After repeated subsampling, the strength of the expansion versus patch-test correlation and the threshold at which it became significant changed. Alopecia, a presumed autoimmune disease, was present in all patients, so the immune response of the patients might differ from that of healthy individuals.

From the cysteine up to the phenylalanine, the CDR3 has a length of 13 residues. Only CDR3 DNA remains: 39 bases, in frame from the first base. V is reduced by 5 bases and J by 7 bases, leaving a spacing of 15 bases between them. Per the germline V gene, SQVTM is the CDR1 and ANQGSEA is the CDR2. Regarding this clonotype: Its binding antigen is unknown. Per-base qualities were not stored, and no clone one base away is much larger.

The time point label of this sample denotes: patch test 3, about 24 weeks after DPC sensitization. Per the publication, the treatment or condition label means: therapeutic diphenylcyclopropenone sensitization with weekly scalp DPC. Blood at each patch-test visit was drawn before the patch test was applied. Eligible patients were aged 18 to 70, diagnosed with alopecia, deemed suitable for DPC therapy, and excluded if pregnant. Total RNA was extracted from unfractionated whole blood that had been collected in Tempus Blood RNA tubes. Receptors were amplified or captured by RACE. The instrument was a NextSeq 500. During library preparation, unique molecular identifiers were attached to individual cDNA molecules so that TCRs could be counted quantitatively and reproducibly. Both TCR alpha and TCR beta chains were sequenced from each blood RNA sample. Under the source paper's analysis protocol: A median of approximately 100,000 TCRs per sample was observed, with a range of about 23,224 to 750,000. The Decombinator software suite was used to annotate V, J and CDR3 in the TCR reads. To make PS versus PT1 abundance plots, every sample was subsampled to the same number of TCRs (28,000). TCRs were defined as expanded if absent before sensitization and observed at least eight times at the 2-week time point. The public reads were run again by TCRdb, first through fastp at Q25 and then through MiXCR, and only productive beta chains were kept. Each CDR3 protein appears once, grouped with its most common genes and DNA. TCRdb, not the original authors, processed these V and J calls. The sample table lists around 200,000 distinct CDR3 sequences, 24% of them with a count of one. The ten largest account for 2% to 2.5% of the sample.

This clonotype was obtained from a woman aged 40-49 years with alopecia areata. Some clones in this sample may be carry-over from other donors' samples. Sequencing was performed on whole blood, taken in connection with sensitization to the hapten diphenylcyclopropenone (DPC). The chain links TRBV29-1 with TRBJ2-1; the D region may be TRBD1 or TRBD2, each matching 6 bases equally. The sequenced DNA is TGCAGCGTTCAGTCACGGGGGCCTAATGAGCAGTTCTTC. Translated, this gives CSVQSRGPNEQFF.